These T cell receptor beta chains were read from a single sample in a study of T cell clones after liver transplantation. The repertoire was sequenced with immunoSEQ multiplex PCR; TCRdb's copy has only in-frame clones and lacks some. The data contain about 130 clones, about a third of them seen just once; the ten biggest clones take up 39%. What these receptors recognize is not known. What was sequenced was CD4+ T cells from cultured PBMCs. The receptors originated from a human patient who received a liver transplant. The graft donor may account for some of the T cells. CDR3s include the opening cysteine and the closing phenylalanine or tryptophan. The order of the fields is D gene, clone size, V gene, J gene, CDR3 DNA, CDR3 protein. The D gene is left open where the match is weak. Only some rows state a clone size, as once, few, many or a class for expanded clones.

.	.	TRBV6-8	TRBJ2-7	TGTGCCAGCAGTTCCACCGACCGTTACGAGCAGTACTTC	CASSSTDRYEQYF
.	.	TRBV21-1	TRBJ1-5	TGTGCCAGCAGTGAGTGGGTAGCTACATGGCATCATCAGCCCCAGCATTTT	CASSEWVATWHHQPQHF
TRBD2	few	TRBV7-2	TRBJ2-3	TGTGCCAGCCGGGGCGGGGGGGCGGATACGCAGTATTTT	CASRGGGADTQYF
.	large	TRBV16	TRBJ2-7	TGTGCCACCGCCCGTTCGGGGGTAAGCGAGCAGTACTTC	CATARSGVSEQYF
.	hyperexpanded	TRBV6-5	TRBJ2-7	TGTGCCAGCAGTTCCACCGACCGTTACGAGCAGTACTTC	CASSSTDRYEQYF
.	.	TRBV6-6	TRBJ2-7	TGTGCCCTCGGGCAGTCGGGGGCGCTCCTCTACGAGCAGTACTTC	CALGQSGALLYEQYF
.	.	TRBV5-2	TRBJ1-2	TGTGCCAGCAAGCTACGCAGAGAGTACGAAAAGACCTATGGCTACACCTTC	CASKLRREYEKTYGYTF
.	.	TRBV7-2	TRBJ1-1	TGTGCCAGCAGCCCCGGACGGGCCCTCGAAGCTTTCTTT	CASSPGRALEAFF
TRBD2	few	TRBV5-1	TRBJ2-3	TGCGCCAGCAGCTCTGAAGCGGGAGGACGCACAGATACGCAGTATTTT	CASSSEAGGRTDTQYF
.	.	TRBV7-6	TRBJ2-6	TGTGCCAGCAGCTTAGTCATCGCAAACTCTGGGGCCAACGTCCTGACTTTC	CASSLVIANSGANVLTF
.	few	TRBV30	TRBJ2-7	TGTGCCTGGAGTGTTGACTTCTCCTACGAGCAGTACTTC	CAWSVDFSYEQYF
.	.	TRBV21-1	TRBJ1-5	TGTGCCAGCAGTACAGCCGTGCTACATTGGCATCATCAGCCCCAGCATTTT	CASSTAVLHWHHQPQHF
TRBD1	large	TRBV5-1	TRBJ2-2	TGCGCCAGCAGCCCCACAGGGGGCAGTACCGGGGAGCTGTTTTTT	CASSPTGGSTGELFF
.	hyperexpanded	TRBV29-1	TRBJ1-1	TGCAGCGCTCGACGCCGGGACACTGAAGCTTTCTTT	CSARRRDTEAFF
.	.	TRBV11-3	TRBJ2-6	TGTGCCAGCAGCGTTGGTGATCGACAAAGTCGGGCCAACGTCCTGACTTTC	CASSVGDRQSRANVLTF
.	hyperexpanded	TRBV28	TRBJ2-7	TGTGCCAGCAGAACCAGGGGCTACGAGCAGTACTTC	CASRTRGYEQYF
TRBD1	.	TRBV19	TRBJ1-2	TGTGCCAGTTCAGACAGGGGCTATGGCTACACCTTC	CASSDRGYGYTF
.	.	TRBV9	TRBJ1-6	TGTGCCAGCAGCCCGGGCCAGGAGAACTCACCCCTCCACTTT	CASSPGQENSPLHF
.	few	TRBV6-6	TRBJ2-7	TGTGCCAGCAGTTCCACCGACCGTTACGAGCAGTACTTC	CASSSTDRYEQYF
TRBD1	hyperexpanded	TRBV5-1	TRBJ2-3	TGCGCCAGCAGCCAACAGGGGGCGCTGAGGACTGATACGCAGTATTTT	CASSQQGALRTDTQYF
.	hyperexpanded	TRBV10-1	TRBJ1-5	.	CASSFGEGGRALSNQPQHF
TRBD1	hyperexpanded	TRBV18	TRBJ2-7	TGTGCCAGCTCATCAGGGGTTAAAGGGGGCCACGAGCAGTACTTC	CASSSGVKGGHEQYF
TRBD1	hyperexpanded	TRBV9	TRBJ2-2	TGTGCCAGCAGCCCCCAACCGACAGGGGGTGGGGAGCTGTTTTTT	CASSPQPTGGGELFF
.	.	TRBV19	TRBJ2-3	TGTGCCAGTAAAGGTAGCGGCCGAACCTTCACAGATACGCAGTATTTT	CASKGSGRTFTDTQYF
.	few	TRBV4-1	TRBJ2-2	TGCGCCAGCAGCCAAGCCGACACCAACACCGGGGAGCTGTTTTTT	CASSQADTNTGELFF
.	.	TRBV4-1	TRBJ1-2	TGCGCCAGCAGCCCGAGAACCCAGAACCGAAAGACCTATGGCTACACCTTC	CASSPRTQNRKTYGYTF
.	.	TRBV27	TRBJ2-7	TGTGCCAGCAGTTTATCGCCGGGACGGACCTACGAGCAGTACTTC	CASSLSPGRTYEQYF
.	.	TRBV7-7	TRBJ2-6	TGTGCCAGCAGCCAGGATTCTAAGTTGCCACAAAGTCGGGCCAACGTCCTGACTTTC	CASSQDSKLPQSRANVLTF
.	.	TRBV5-6	TRBJ2-1	TGTGCCAGCAGCTTGATGGAACCGAGATCCTACAATGAGCAGTTCTTC	CASSLMEPRSYNEQFF
.	.	TRBV19	TRBJ1-5	TGTGCCAGTCAAGACAGGCCCGGGGGCAATCAGCCCCAGCATTTT	CASQDRPGGNQPQHF
.	large	TRBV9	TRBJ2-2	TGTGCCAGCAGCCCAAGCGGCGGCACCGGGGAGCTGTTTTTT	CASSPSGGTGELFF